This T cell receptor beta chain was profiled in a study of CD8+CD57+ T cells in acquired aplastic anemia. Whole-study results and caveats: The number of CD8+ CDR3 sequences shared by patients and controls was about 30.

Profiling that covered TCR beta VDJ and CDR3 relied on genomic DNA as its template. TCRdb re-called the reads with MiXCR, one entry per CDR3 protein. This table has under 250,000 distinct CDR3 sequences, approximately 50% appearing once. Patients selected for sequencing had displayed CD8+CD57+ cell expansion by flow cytometry. As for this clonotype: Antigen unknown.

Specimen: sorted CD4+, CD8+, or CD8+CD57+ T cells (not recorded which) from PBMCs. This receptor was obtained from a human donor with aplastic anemia.

In nucleotides, the CDR3 is TGTGCCAGCAGGGAGAGGACAGGGGGAGGTGGCTACACCTTC. It yields the protein CASRERTGGGGYTF. This chain joins TRBV12-3 or TRBV12-4 and TRBJ1-2, with 10 bases lining up with TRBD1. The trim removed 6 bases at V and 7 bases at J, leaving 8 bases unmatched. There are 14 residues in the CDR3.